This T cell receptor beta chain was sequenced in a study of shared clonotypes between healthy human individuals. Study-wide points: Blood was the sole source, and tissue repertoires probably differ. Generally, naive subsets came out with larger estimated richness than memory subsets.

About this clone itself: Its target is not known.

The protocol was immunoSEQ multiplex PCR, while the TCRdb copy is restricted to in-frame clones and leaves out a portion. The sample holds around 2.3 million clones; around 95% are singletons and the top ten take over 0.1%. Germline CDR1 is MNHEY and CDR2 is SVGAGI. The V and J ends lost 6 bases and 4 bases, in that order; junction bases with no gene match: 9. The CDR3 consists of 15 residues. J is TRBJ1-1 and V is TRBV6-5; 9 bases agree with TRBD1. Material: naive CD4+ T cells sorted from blood. Subset in this sample: CD45RA+ positively selected. The clonotype originates from a young man in good health. In DNA form, the CDR3 reads TGTGCCAGCAGACCCTACGGACAGGGGAGCACTGAAGCTTTCTTT. As protein: CASRPYGQGSTEAFF.